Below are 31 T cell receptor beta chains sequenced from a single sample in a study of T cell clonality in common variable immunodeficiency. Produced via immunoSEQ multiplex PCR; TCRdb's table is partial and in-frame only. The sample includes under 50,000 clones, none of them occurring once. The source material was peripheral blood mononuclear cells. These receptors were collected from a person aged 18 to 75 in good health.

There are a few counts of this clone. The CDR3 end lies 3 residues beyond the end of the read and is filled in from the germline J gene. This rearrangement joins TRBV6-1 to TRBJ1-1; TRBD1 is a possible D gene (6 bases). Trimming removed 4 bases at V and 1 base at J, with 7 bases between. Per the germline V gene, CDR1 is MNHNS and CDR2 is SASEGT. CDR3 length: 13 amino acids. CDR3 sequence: CASSVQGNTEAFF. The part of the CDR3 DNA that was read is TGTGCCAGCAGTGTACAGGGGAACACTGAA.

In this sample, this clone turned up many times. This CDR3 reads CASSIVHGNTEAFF. The sequenced part of the CDR3 DNA is TGTGCCAGTAGTATAGTCCACGGGAACACTGAA. This sequence joins TRBV19 and TRBJ1-1, with no clear D. The DNA ends 3 residues before the CDR3 does, and the rest of the CDR3 is filled in from the germline J gene. The CDR3 is 14 amino acids. V lost 1 base and J lost 1, with 7 bases in between. Germline CDR1 reads LNHDA; CDR2 reads SQIVND (reference sequence).

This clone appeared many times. CDR3 loop: CSADGTRIADTQYF. Incomplete CDR3 DNA: TGCAGTGCGGATGGGACTAGGATCGCAGATACG. The chain is built from TRBV20-1 and TRBJ2-3; 8 bases agree with TRBD2. The read gets to within 3 residues of the CDR3 end, and the germline J gene fills in the rest. Losses at the gene ends were 6 bases for V and 4 bases for J; bases not matched to a gene: 9. The CDR3 has 14 amino acids. CDR1 and CDR2 from the germline V gene are DFQATT and SNEGSKA (reference sequence).

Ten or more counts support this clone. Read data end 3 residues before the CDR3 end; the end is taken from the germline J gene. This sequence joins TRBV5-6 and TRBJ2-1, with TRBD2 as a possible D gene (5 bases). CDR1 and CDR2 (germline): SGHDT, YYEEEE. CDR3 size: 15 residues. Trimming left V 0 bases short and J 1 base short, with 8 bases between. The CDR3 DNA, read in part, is TGTGCCAGCAGCTTGGCGGCGGGTTCCTACAATGAG. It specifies CASSLAAGSYNE. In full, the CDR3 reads CASSLAAGSYNEQFF.

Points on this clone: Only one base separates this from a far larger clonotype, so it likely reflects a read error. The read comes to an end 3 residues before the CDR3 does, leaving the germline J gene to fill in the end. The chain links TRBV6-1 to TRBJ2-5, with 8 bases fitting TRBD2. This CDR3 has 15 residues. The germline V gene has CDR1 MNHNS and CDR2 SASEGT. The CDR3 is CASRESSGGQETQYF. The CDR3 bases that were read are TGTGCCAGCCGTGAATCGAGCGGGGGCCAAGAGACC.

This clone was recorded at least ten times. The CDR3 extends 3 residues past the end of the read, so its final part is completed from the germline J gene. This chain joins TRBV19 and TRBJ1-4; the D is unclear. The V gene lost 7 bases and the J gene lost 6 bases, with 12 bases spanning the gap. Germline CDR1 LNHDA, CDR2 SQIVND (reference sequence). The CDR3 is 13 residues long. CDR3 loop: CASNPSVHEKLFF. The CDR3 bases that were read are TGTGCCAGTAACCCCTCGGTGCATGAAAAA.

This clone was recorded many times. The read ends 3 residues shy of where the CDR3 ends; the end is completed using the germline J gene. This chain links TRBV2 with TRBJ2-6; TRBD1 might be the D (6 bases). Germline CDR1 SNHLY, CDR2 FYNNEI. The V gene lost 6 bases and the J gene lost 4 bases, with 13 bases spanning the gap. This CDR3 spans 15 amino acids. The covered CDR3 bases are TGTGCCAGCAGGGCAGGGGCCGCCGGGGCCAACGTC. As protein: CASRAGAAGANV. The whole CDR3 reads CASRAGAAGANVLTF.

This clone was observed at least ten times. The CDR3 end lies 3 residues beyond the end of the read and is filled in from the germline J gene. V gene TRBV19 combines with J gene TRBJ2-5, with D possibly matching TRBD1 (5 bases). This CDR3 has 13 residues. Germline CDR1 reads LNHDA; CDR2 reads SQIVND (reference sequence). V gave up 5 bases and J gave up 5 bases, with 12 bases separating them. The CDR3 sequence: CASSQTPGETQYF. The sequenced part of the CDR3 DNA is TGTGCCAGTAGTCAGACTCCAGGGGAGACC.

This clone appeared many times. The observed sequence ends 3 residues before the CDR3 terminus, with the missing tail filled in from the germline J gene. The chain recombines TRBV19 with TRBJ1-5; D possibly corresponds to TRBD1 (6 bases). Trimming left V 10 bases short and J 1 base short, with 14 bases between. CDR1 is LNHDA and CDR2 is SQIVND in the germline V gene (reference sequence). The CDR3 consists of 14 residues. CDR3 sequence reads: CATRPGVSNQPQHF. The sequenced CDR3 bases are TGTGCCACTCGACCAGGGGTCAGCAATCAGCCC.

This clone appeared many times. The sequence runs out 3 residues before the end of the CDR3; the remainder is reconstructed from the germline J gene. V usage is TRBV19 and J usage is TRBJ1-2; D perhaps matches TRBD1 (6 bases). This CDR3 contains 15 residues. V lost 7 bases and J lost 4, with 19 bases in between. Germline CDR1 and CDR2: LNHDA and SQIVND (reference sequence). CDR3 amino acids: CASKTQGSQIYGYTF. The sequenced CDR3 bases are TGTGCCAGTAAAACACAGGGATCTCAAATCTATGGC. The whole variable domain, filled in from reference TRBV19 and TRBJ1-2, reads DGGITQSPKYLFRKEGQNVTLSCEQNLNHDAMYWYRQDPGQGLRLIYYSQIVNDFQKGDIAEGYSVSREKKESFPLTVTSAQKNPTAFYLCASKTQGSQIYGYTFGSGTRLTVV.

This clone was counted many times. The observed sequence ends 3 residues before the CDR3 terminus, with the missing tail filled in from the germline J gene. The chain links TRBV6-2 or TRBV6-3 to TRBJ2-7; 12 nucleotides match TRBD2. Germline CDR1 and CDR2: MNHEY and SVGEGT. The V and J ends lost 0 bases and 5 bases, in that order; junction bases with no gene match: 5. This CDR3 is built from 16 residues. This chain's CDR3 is CASSYSLAGGPDEQYF. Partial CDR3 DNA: TGTGCCAGCAGTTACTCCCTAGCGGGGGGGCCGGACGAG.

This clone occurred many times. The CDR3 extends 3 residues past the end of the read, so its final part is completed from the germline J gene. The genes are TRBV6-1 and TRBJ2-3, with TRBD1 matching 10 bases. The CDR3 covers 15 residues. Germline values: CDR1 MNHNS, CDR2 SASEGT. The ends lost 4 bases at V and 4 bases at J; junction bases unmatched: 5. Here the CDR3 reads CASSAGQGLADTQYF. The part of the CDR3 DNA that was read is TGTGCCAGCAGTGCGGGACAGGGGTTAGCAGATACG.

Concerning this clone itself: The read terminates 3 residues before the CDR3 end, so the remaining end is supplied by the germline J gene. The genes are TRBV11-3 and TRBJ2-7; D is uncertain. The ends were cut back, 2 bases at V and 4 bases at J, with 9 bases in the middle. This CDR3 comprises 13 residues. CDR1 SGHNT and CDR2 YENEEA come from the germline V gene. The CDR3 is CASSLYASYEQYF. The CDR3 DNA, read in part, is TGTGCCAGCAGCTTATATGCGTCTTACGAG.

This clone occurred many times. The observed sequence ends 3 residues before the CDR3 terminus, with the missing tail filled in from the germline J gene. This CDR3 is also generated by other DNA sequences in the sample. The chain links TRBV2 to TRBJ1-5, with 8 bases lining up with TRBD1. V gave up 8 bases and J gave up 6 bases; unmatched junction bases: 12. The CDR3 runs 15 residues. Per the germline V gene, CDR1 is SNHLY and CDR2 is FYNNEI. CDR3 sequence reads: CASSFETGVLQPQHF. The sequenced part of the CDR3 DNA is TGTGCCAGCTCTTTCGAGACAGGGGTGCTTCAGCCC.

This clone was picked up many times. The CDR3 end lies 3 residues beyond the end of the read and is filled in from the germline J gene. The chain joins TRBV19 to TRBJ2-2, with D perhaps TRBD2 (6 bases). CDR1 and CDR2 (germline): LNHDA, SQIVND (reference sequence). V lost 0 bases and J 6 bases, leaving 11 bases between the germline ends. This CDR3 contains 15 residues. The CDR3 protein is CASSIERRGSGELFF. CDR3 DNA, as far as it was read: TGTGCCAGTAGTATAGAGCGGAGGGGATCCGGGGAG.

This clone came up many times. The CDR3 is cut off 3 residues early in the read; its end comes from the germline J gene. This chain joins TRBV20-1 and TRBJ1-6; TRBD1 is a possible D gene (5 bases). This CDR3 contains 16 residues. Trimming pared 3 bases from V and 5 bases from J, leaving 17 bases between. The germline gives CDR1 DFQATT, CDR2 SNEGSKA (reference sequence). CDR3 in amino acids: CSARKLGGDHNSPLHF. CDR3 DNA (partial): TGCAGTGCTAGGAAATTAGGCGGGGACCATAATTCACCC.

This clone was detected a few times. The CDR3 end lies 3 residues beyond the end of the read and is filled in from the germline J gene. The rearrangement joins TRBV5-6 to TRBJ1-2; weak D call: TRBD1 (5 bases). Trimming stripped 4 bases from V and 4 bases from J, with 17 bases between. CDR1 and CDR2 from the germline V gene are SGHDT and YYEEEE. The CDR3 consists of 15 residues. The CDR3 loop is CASSESTGGSYGYTF. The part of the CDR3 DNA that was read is TGTGCCAGCAGCGAATCGACGGGGGGTAGCTATGGC.

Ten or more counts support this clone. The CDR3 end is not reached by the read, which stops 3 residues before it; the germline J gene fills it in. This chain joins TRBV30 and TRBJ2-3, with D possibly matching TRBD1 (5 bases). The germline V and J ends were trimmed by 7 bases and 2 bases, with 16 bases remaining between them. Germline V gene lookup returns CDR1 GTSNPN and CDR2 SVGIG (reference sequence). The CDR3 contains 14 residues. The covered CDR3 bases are TGTGCCTCTGAGACAGCTCTCCACACAGATACG. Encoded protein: CASETALHTDT. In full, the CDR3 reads CASETALHTDTQYF.

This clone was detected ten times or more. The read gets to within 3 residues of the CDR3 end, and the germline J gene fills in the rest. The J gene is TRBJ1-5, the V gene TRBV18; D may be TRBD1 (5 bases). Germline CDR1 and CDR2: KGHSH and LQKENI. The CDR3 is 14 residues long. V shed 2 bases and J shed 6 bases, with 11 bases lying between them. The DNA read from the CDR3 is TGTGCCAGCTCACCATCGGGGACTGGTCAGCCC. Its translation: CASSPSGTGQP. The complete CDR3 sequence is CASSPSGTGQPQHF.

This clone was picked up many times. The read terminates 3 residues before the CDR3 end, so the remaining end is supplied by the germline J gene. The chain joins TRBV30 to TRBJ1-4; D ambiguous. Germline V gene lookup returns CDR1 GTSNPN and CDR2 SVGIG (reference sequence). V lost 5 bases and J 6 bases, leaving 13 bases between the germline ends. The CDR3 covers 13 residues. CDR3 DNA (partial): TGTGCCTGGCGGGCCTCGGGGTATGAAAAA. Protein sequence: CAWRASGYEK. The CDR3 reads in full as CAWRASGYEKLFF.

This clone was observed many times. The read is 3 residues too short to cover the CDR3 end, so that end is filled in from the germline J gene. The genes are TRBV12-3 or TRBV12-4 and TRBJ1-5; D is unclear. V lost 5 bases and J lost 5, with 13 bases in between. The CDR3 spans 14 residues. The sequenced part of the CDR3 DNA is TGTGCCAGCAGTGCCCAGAGGGTGGATCAGCCC. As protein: CASSAQRVDQP. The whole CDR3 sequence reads CASSAQRVDQPQHF.

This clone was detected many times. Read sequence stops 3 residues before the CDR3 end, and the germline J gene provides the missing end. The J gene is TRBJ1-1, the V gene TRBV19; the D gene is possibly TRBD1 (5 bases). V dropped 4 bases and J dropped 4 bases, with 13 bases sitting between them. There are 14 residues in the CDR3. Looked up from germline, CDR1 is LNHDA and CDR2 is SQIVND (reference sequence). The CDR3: CASSTTWRGTEAFF. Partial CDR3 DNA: TGTGCCAGTAGTACGACTTGGAGGGGCACTGAA.

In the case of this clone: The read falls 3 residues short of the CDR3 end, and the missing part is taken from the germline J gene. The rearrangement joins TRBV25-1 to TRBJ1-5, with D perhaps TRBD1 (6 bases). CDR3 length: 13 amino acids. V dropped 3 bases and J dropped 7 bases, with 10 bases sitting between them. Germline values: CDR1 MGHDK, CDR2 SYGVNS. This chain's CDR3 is CASSEGAGQPQHF. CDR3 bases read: TGTGCCAGCAGTGAGGGGGCCGGGCAGCCC.

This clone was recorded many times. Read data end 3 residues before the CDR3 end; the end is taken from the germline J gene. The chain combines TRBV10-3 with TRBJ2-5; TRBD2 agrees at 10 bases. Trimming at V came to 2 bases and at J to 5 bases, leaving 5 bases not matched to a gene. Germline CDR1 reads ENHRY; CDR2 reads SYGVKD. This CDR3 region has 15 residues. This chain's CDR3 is CAISEASGGRETQYF. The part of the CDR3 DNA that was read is TGTGCCATCAGTGAGGCTAGCGGGGGTCGTGAGACC.

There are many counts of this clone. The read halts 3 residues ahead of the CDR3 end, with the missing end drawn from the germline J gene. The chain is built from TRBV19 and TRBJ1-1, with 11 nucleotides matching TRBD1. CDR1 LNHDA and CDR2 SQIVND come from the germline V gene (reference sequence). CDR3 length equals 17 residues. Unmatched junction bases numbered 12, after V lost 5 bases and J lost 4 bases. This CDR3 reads CASSLWDRGNLGTEAFF. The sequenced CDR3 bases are TGTGCCAGTAGTCTGTGGGACAGGGGGAATCTTGGCACTGAA. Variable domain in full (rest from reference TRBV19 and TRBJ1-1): DGGITQSPKYLFRKEGQNVTLSCEQNLNHDAMYWYRQDPGQGLRLIYYSQIVNDFQKGDIAEGYSVSREKKESFPLTVTSAQKNPTAFYLCASSLWDRGNLGTEAFFGQGTRLTVV.

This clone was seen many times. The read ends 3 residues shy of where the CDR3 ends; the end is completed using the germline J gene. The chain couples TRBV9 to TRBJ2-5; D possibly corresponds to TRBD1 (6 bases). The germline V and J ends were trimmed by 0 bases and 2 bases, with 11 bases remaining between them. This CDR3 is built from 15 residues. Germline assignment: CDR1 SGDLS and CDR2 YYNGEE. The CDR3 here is CASSVGAGVQETQYF. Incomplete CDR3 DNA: TGTGCCAGCAGCGTAGGGGCAGGGGTACAAGAGACC.

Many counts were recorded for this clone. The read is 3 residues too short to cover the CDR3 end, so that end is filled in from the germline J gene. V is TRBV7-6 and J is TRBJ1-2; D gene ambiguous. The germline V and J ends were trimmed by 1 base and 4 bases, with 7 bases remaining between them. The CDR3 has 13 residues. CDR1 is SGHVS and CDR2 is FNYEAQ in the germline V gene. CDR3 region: CASSLERAYGYTF. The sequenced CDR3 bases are TGTGCCAGCAGCTTAGAGAGGGCCTATGGC.

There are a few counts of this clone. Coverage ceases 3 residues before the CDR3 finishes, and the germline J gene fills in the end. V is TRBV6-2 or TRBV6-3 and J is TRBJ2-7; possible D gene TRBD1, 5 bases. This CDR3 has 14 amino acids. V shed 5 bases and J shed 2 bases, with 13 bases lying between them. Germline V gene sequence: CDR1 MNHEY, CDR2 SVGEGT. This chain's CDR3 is CASSLDPQAYEQYF. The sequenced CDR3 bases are TGTGCCAGCAGTCTCGACCCACAGGCCTACGAG.

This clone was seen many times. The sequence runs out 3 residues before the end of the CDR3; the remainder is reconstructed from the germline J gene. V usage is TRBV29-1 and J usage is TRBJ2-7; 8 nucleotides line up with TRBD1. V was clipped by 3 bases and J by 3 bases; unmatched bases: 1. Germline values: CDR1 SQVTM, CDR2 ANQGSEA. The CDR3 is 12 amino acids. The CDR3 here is CSVEDRVYEQYF. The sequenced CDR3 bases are TGCAGCGTTGAGGACAGGGTCTACGAG.

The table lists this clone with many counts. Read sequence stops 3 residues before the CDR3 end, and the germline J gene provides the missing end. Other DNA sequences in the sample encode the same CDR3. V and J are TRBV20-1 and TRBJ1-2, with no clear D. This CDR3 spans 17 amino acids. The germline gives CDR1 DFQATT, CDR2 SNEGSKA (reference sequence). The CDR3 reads CSAIPNGGDDAYNDYTF. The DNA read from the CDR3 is TGCAGTGCCATACCAAACGGCGGGGATGACGCCTACAATGAC.

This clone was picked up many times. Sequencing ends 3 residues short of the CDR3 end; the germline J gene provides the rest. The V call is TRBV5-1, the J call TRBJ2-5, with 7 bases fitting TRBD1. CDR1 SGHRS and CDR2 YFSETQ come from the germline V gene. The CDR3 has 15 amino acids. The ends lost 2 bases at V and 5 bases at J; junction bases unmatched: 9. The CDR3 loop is CASSFTGAGDETQYF. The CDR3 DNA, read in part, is TGCGCCAGCAGCTTCACAGGGGCAGGTGACGAGACC.